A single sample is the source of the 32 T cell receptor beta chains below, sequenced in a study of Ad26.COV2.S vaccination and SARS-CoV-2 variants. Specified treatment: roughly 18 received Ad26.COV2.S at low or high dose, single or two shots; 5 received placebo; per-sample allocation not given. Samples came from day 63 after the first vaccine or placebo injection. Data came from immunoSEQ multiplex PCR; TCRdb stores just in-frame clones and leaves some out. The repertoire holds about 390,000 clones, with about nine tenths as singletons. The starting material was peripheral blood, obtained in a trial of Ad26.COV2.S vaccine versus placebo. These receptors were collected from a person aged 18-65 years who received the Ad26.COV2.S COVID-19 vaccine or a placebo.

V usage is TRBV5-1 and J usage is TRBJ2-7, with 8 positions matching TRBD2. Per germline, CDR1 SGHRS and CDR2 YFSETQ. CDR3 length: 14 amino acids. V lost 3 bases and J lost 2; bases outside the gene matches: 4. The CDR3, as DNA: TGCGCCAGCAGCTGGACGCGGGGGGCCTACGAGCAGTACTTC. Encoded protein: CASSWTRGAYEQYF. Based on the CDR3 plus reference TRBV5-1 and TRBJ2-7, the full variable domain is KAGVTQTPRYLIKTRGQQVTLSCSPISGHRSVSWYQQTPGQGLQFLFEYFSETQRNKGNFPGRFSGRQFSNSRSEMNVSTLELGDSALYLCASSWTRGAYEQYFGPGTRLTVT.

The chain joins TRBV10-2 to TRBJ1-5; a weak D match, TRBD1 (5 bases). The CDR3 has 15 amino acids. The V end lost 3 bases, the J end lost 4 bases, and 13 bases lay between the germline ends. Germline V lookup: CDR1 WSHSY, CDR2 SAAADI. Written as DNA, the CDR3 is TGCGCCAGCAGTGATCTAGACAGTCGAAATCAGCCCCAGCATTTT. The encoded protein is CASSDLDSRNQPQHF.

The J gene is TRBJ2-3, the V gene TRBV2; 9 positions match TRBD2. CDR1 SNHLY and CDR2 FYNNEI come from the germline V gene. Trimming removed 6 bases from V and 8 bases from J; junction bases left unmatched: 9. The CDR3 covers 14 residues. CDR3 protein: CASSPLAGVGTQYF. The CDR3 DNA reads TGTGCCAGCAGCCCTTTAGCGGGGGTGGGTACGCAGTATTTT.

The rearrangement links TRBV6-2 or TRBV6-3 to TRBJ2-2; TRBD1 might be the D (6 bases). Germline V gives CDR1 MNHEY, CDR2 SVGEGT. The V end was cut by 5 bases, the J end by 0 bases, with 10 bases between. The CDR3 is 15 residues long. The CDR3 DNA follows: TGTGCCAGCAGTCCAGGGACAACGAACACCGGGGAGCTGTTTTTT. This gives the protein CASSPGTTNTGELFF.

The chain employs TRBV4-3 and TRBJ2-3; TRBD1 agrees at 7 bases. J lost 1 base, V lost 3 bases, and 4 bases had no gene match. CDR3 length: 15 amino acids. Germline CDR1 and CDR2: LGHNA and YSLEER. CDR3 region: CASSHEGAGTDTQYF. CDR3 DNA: TGCGCCAGCAGCCATGAGGGGGCCGGCACAGATACGCAGTATTTT.

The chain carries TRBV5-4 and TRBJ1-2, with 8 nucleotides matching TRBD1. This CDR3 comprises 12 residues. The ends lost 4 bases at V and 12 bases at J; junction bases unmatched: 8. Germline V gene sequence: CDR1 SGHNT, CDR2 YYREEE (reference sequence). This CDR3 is CASSVDRVGDTF. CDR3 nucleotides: TGTGCCAGCAGCGTGGACAGGGTTGGTGACACCTTC.

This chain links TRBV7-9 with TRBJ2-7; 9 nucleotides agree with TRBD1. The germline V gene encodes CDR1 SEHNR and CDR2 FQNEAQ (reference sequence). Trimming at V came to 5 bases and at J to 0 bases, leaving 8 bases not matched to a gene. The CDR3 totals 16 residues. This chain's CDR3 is CASSASGTGNSYEQYF. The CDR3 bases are TGTGCCAGCAGCGCCTCCGGGACAGGGAACTCCTACGAGCAGTACTTC.

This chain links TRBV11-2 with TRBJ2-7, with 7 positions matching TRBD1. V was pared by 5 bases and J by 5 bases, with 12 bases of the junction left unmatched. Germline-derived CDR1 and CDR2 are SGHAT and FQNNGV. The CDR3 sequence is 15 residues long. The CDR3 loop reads CASSHLRGRANEQYF. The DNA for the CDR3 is TGTGCCAGCAGCCACCTGAGGGGGCGGGCTAACGAGCAGTACTTC.

In DNA, the CDR3 is TGTGCCAGCAGCCGACAGGACCTTCAGCCCCAGCATTTT. Translated, it gives CASSRQDLQPQHF. The chain joins TRBV2 to TRBJ1-5; a weak D match, TRBD1 (6 bases). CDR1 and CDR2 from the germline V gene are SNHLY and FYNNEI. This CDR3 comprises 13 residues. Trimming stripped 6 bases from V and 6 bases from J, with 12 bases between.

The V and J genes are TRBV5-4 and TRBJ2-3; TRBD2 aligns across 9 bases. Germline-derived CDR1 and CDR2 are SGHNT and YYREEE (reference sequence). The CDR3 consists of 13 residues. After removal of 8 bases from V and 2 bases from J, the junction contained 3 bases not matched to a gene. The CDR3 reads CASSGGLTDTQYF. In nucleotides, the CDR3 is TGTGCCAGTAGCGGGGGCCTCACAGATACGCAGTATTTT.

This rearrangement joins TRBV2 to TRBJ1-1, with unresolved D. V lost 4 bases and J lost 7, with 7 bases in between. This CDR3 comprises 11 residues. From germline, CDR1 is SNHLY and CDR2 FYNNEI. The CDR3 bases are TGTGCCAGCAGTGGCGGGTATGAAGCTTTCTTT. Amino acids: CASSGGYEAFF. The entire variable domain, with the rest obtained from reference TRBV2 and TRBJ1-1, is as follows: EPEVTQTPSHQVTQMGQEVILRCVPISNHLYFYWYRQILGQKVEFLVSFYNNEISEKSEIFDDQFSVERPDGSNFTLKIRSTKLEDSAMYFCASSGGYEAFFGQGTRLTVV.

The CDR3 bases are TGTGCCAGCAGTTCCGGGACGTATGAACTGTTTTTT. This gives the protein CASSSGTYELFF. The chain links TRBV6-2 or TRBV6-3 to TRBJ1-4; tentative D call: TRBD1 (5 bases). Trimming pared 4 bases from V and 12 bases from J, leaving 12 bases between. Germline V gene lookup returns CDR1 MNHEY and CDR2 SVGEGT. The CDR3 runs 12 residues.

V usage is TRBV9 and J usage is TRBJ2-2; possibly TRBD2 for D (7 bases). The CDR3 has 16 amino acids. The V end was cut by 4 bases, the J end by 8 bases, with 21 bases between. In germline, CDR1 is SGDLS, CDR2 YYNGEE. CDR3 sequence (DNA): TGTGCCAGCAGCACGACTAGCAGGGGCTTGAGGGGGGAGCTGTTTTTT. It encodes CASSTTSRGLRGELFF.

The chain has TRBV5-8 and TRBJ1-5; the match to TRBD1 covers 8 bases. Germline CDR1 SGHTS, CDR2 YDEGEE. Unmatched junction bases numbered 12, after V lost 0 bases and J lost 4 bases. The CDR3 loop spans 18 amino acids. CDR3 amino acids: CASSLARPQGAGNQPQHF. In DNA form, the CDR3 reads TGTGCCAGCAGCTTGGCAAGACCCCAGGGGGCCGGTAATCAGCCCCAGCATTTT.

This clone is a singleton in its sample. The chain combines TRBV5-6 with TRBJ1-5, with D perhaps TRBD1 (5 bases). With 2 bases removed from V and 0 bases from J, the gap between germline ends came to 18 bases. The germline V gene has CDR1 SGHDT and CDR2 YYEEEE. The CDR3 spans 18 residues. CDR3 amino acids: CASSLGAGTVYSNQPQHF. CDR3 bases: TGTGCCAGCAGCTTAGGGGCAGGGACCGTTTATAGCAATCAGCCCCAGCATTTT.

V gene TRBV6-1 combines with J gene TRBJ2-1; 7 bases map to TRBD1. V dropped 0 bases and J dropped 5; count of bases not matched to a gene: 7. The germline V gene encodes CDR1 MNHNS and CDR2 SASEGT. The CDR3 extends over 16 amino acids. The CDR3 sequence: CASSEATGVSDNEQFF. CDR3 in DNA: TGTGCCAGCAGTGAAGCCACAGGGGTTTCGGACAATGAGCAGTTCTTC.

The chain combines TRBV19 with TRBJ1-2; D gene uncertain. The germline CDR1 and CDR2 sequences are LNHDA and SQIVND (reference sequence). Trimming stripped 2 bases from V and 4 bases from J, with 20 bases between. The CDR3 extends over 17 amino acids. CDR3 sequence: CASSIFATPDSGYGYTF. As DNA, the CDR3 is TGTGCCAGTAGTATATTTGCAACACCCGATAGCGGCTATGGCTACACCTTC.

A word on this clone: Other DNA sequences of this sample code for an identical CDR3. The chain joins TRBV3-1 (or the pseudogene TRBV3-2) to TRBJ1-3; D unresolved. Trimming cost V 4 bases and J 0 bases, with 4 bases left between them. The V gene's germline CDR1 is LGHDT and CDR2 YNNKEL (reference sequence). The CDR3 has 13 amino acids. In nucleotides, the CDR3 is TGTGCCAGCAGCCCGAGCTCTGGAAACACCATATATTTT. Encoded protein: CASSPSSGNTIYF.

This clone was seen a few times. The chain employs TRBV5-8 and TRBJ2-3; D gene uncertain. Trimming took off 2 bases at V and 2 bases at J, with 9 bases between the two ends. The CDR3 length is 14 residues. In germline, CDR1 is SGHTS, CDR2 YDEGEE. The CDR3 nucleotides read TGTGCCAGCAGCTTAGACGATTACACAGATACGCAGTATTTT. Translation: CASSLDDYTDTQYF.

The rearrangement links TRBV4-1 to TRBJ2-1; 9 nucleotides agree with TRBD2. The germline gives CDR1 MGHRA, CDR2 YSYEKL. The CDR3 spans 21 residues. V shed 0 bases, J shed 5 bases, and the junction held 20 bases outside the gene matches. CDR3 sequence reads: CASSQDFGRETEKRGDNEQFF. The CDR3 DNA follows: TGCGCCAGCAGCCAAGATTTCGGTAGGGAGACGGAGAAGCGGGGGGACAATGAGCAGTTCTTC.

The DNA of the CDR3 is TGCGCCAGCAGAAAGACCCTGGGGACGGAGTCCTACGAGCAGTACTTC. Translation gives CASRKTLGTESYEQYF. This chain connects TRBV4-1 to TRBJ2-7, with D possibly called TRBD1 or TRBD2 (5 bases each). Germline loops: CDR1 MGHRA, CDR2 YSYEKL. With 6 bases removed from V and 1 base from J, the gap between germline ends came to 19 bases. CDR3 length equals 16 residues.

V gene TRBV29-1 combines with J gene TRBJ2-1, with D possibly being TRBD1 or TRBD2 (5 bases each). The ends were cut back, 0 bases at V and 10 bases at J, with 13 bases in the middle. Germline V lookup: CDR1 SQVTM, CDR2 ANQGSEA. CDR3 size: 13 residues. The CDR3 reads CSVEDLGAWEQFF. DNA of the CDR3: TGCAGCGTTGAAGATCTCGGGGCTTGGGAGCAGTTCTTC.

CDR3 bases: TGCGCCAGCAGCCAAGATCGGCAGGGGGACTATGGCTACACCTTC. Translated: CASSQDRQGDYGYTF. The rearrangement uses TRBV4-1 and TRBJ1-2; 7 positions agree with TRBD1. The CDR3 length is 15 residues. Germline assignment: CDR1 MGHRA and CDR2 YSYEKL. With 0 bases clipped from V and 3 bases from J, the junction kept 4 bases outside the gene matches.

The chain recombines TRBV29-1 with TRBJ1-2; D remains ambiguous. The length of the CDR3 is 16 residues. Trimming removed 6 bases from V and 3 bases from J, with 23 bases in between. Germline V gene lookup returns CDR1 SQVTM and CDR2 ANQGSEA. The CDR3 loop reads CSVVQRASKWDYGYTF. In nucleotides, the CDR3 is TGCAGCGTGGTACAGCGAGCATCGAAGTGGGACTATGGCTACACCTTC.

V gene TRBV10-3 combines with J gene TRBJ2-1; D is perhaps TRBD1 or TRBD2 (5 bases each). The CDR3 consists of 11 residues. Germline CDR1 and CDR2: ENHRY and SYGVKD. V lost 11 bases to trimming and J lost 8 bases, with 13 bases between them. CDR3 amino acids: CASGPQDEQFF. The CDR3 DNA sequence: TGTGCCTCGGGACCCCAGGATGAGCAGTTCTTC.

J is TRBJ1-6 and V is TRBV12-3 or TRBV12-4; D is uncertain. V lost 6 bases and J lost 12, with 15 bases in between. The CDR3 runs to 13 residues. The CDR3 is CASSLLVYGPLHF. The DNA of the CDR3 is TGTGCCAGCAGCCTGCTGGTTTATGGACCCCTCCACTTT.

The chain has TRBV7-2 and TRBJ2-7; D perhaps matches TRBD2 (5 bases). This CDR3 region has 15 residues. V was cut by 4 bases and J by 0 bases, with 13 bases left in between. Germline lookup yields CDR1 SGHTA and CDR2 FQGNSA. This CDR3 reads CASSSTEDFSYEQYF. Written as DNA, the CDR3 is TGTGCCAGCAGCTCGACGGAGGACTTCTCCTACGAGCAGTACTTC. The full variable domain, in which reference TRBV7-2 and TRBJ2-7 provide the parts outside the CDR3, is GAGVSQSPSNKVTEKGKDVELRCDPISGHTALYWYRQSLGQGLEFLIYFQGNSAPDKSGLPSDRFSAERTGGSVSTLTIQRTQQEDSAVYLCASSSTEDFSYEQYFGPGTRLTVT.

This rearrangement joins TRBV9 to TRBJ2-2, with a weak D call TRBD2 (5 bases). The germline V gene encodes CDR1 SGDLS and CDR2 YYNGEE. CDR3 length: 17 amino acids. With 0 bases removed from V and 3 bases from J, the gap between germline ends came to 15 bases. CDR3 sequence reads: CASSVDPLGRDTGELFF. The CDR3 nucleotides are TGTGCCAGCAGCGTAGACCCATTAGGGCGGGACACCGGGGAGCTGTTTTTT.

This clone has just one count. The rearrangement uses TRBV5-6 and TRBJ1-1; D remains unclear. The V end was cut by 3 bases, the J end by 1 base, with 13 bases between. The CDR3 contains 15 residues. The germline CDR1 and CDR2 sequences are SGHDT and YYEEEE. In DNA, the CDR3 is TGTGCCAGCAGCTACATTGACCGGGAGAACACTGAAGCTTTCTTT. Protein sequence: CASSYIDRENTEAFF.

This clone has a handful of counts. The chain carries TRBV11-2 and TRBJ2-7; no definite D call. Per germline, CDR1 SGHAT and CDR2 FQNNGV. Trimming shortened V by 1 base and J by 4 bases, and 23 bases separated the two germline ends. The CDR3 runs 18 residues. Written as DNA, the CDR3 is TGTGCCAGCAGCTTAGGGTCCTTCATGTTGCCCAACCGTTACGAGCAGTACTTC. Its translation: CASSLGSFMLPNRYEQYF.

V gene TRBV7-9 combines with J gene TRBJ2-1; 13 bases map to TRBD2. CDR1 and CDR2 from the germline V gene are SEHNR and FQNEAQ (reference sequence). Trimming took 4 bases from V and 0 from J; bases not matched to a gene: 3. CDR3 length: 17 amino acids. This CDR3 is CASSSGTSGVSYNEQFF. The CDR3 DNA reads TGTGCCAGCAGCTCGGGGACTAGCGGGGTCTCCTACAATGAGCAGTTCTTC.

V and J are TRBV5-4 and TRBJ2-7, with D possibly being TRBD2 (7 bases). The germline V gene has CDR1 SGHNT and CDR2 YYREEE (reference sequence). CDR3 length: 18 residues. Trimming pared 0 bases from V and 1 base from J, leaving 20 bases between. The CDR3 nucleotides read TGTGCCAGCAGCTTGGGCAGGGGAGGGCGAACCCTTTCCTACGAGCAGTACTTC. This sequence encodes CASSLGRGGRTLSYEQYF. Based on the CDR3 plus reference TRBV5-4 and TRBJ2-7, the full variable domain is ETGVTQSPTHLIKTRGQQVTLRCSSQSGHNTVSWYQQALGQGPQFIFQYYREEENGRGNFPPRFSGLQFPNYSSELNVNALELDDSALYLCASSLGRGGRTLSYEQYFGPGTRLTVT.